This TCR beta chain is drawn from a study of blood T cell repertoires in COVID-19. Method: immunoSEQ multiplex PCR; TCRdb's copy keeps in-frame clones and lacks some. The repertoire holds under 60,000 clones, approximately 83% seen once, with roughly a tenth in the top ten. Enrolled during active infection, Seattle patients were then followed longitudinally. Trimming cost V 2 bases and J 8 bases; bases outside gene matches: 6. CDR3 length equals 14 residues. Per germline, CDR1 MNHEY and CDR2 SMNVEV (reference sequence). Sequenced input: peripheral blood. The clonotype comes from a man aged 30-40 years with COVID-19, enrolled during active disease. The chain uses TRBV27 and TRBJ2-1; 7 bases agree with TRBD2. The CDR3 region is CASSLGGRGDEQFF. The CDR3 DNA reads TGTGCCAGCAGTTTAGGCGGGAGAGGCGATGAGCAGTTCTTC.